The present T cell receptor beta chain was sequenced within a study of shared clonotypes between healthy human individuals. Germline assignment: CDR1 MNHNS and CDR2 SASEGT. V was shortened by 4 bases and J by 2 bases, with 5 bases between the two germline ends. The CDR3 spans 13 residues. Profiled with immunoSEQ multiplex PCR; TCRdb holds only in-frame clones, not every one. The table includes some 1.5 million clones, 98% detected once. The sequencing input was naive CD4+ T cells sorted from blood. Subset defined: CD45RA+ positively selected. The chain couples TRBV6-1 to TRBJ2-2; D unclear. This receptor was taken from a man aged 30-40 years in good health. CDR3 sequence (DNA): TGTGCCAGCAGTGGCCACAACACCGGGGAGCTGTTTTTT. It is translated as CASSGHNTGELFF.